This T cell receptor (beta chain) was documented in a study of neurological immune-mediated disorders. At least ten counts were recorded for this clonotype. What it binds is unknown. CDR1 and CDR2 from the germline V gene are SGHTS and YDEGEE. The CDR3 spans 14 residues. The V end lost 3 bases, the J end lost 6 bases, and 12 bases lay between the germline ends. TCRdb re-called the 5' RACE reads through MiXCR, storing one row per CDR3 protein. The table shows tens of thousands of distinct CDR3 sequences, with around a fifth occurring only once. The study, taken as a whole, reports: HTLV-1-associated myelopathy had the most TCR clonal expansion, while multiple sclerosis had the least, a level that fell below healthy controls.

Regarding time point: technical triplicate 3. This receptor was identified in a man aged 55 to 70 with HTLV-1-associated myelopathy (HAM/TSP). This chain joins TRBV5-8 and TRBJ1-4; D perhaps matches TRBD1 (6 bases). Sequenced input: PBMCs. This CDR3 is CASSSGQLHEKLFF. The DNA for the CDR3 is TGTGCCAGCAGCTCCGGACAGCTACATGAAAAACTGTTTTTT.